The 18 T cell receptor beta chains in this list originate from one sample, sequenced in a study of Ad26.COV2.S vaccination and SARS-CoV-2 variants. TCRdb keeps only in-frame clones here, not all; method: immunoSEQ multiplex PCR. This table holds 120,000 to 150,000 clones, about nine tenths found once. Specimen: peripheral blood, collected after recovery from COVID-19. These receptor sequences come from a human donor who had recovered from COVID-19.

The rearrangement joins TRBV7-2 to TRBJ2-3; D perhaps matches TRBD2 (5 bases). The V gene lost 1 base and the J gene lost 4 bases, with 15 bases spanning the gap. This CDR3 is 16 amino acids long. Germline CDR1 reads SGHTA; CDR2 reads FQGNSA. The CDR3 nucleotides are TGTGCCAGCAGCTTAGATAGGGTGACGGGGTCAGATACGCAGTATTTT. This codes for CASSLDRVTGSDTQYF.

The chain carries TRBV5-1 and TRBJ1-2; a possible D gene is TRBD1 (5 bases). The germline gives CDR1 SGHRS, CDR2 YFSETQ. V lost 4 bases and J lost 3, with 10 bases in between. The CDR3 runs to 13 residues. The DNA of the CDR3 is TGCGCCAGCAGCCCGGGAGGGGACTATGGCTACACCTTC. Its translation is CASSPGGDYGYTF.

The chain links TRBV2 to TRBJ2-5, with 7 bases that match TRBD2. This CDR3 contains 15 residues. The junction had 9 bases not matched to a gene; V was cut back by 4 bases and J by 4 bases. Per the germline V gene, CDR1 is SNHLY and CDR2 is FYNNEI. This CDR3 reads CASSVGGGRVETQYF. DNA of the CDR3: TGTGCCAGCAGTGTTGGCGGGGGTCGGGTAGAGACCCAGTACTTC.

The V and J genes are TRBV29-1 and TRBJ2-5; D perhaps matches TRBD2 (5 bases). Germline V gene data show CDR1 as SQVTM and CDR2 as ANQGSEA. The CDR3 is 12 amino acids. V lost 7 bases and J lost 3, with 12 bases in between. The CDR3 reads CSAVDLEETQYF. CDR3 in DNA: TGCAGCGCTGTGGACTTGGAAGAGACCCAGTACTTC.

The chain carries TRBV2 and TRBJ2-5; 9 bases fit TRBD2. CDR1 and CDR2 (germline): SNHLY, FYNNEI. The ends lost 4 bases at V and 2 bases at J; junction bases unmatched: 2. The CDR3 is 14 residues long. The CDR3 protein is CASSASGAQETQYF. CDR3 sequence (DNA): TGTGCCAGCAGTGCTAGCGGGGCTCAAGAGACCCAGTACTTC.

The gene calls are TRBV6-2 or TRBV6-3 and TRBJ2-1; 8 bases line up with TRBD1. The CDR3 contains 14 residues. J gave up 9 bases and V 6 bases, and 10 bases lay outside the gene matches. CDR1 is MNHEY and CDR2 is SVGEGT in the germline V gene. DNA for the CDR3: TGTGCCAGCAGCTCTCGTCCACAGGGGGGTGAGCAGTTCTTC. Translating it yields CASSSRPQGGEQFF.

J is TRBJ1-4 and V is TRBV9; possible D gene TRBD1, 6 bases. Germline V gene sequence: CDR1 SGDLS, CDR2 YYNGEE. The V end was cut by 0 bases, the J end by 0 bases, with 21 bases between. The CDR3 extends over 20 amino acids. CDR3 DNA sequence: TGTGCCAGCAGCGTAGAGGGGCGGACAGCTAACACCCCAACTAATGAAAAACTGTTTTTT. Translated: CASSVEGRTANTPTNEKLFF.

This sequence joins TRBV13 and TRBJ2-7; D not resolved. V dropped 4 bases and J dropped 6 bases, with 13 bases sitting between them. The CDR3 sequence is 13 residues long. Germline V gives CDR1 PRHDT, CDR2 FYEKMQ (reference sequence). CDR3 in amino acids: CASSSGRKGEQYF. In DNA form, the CDR3 reads TGTGCCAGCAGCTCAGGTCGGAAGGGCGAGCAGTACTTC.

The genes are TRBV30 and TRBJ1-3; D unclear. There are 15 residues in the CDR3. V lost 0 bases, J lost 0 bases, and 9 bases lay in between. Germline V gene data show CDR1 as GTSNPN and CDR2 as SVGIG (reference sequence). In DNA form, the CDR3 reads TGTGCCTGGAGTGTGGACGGTAGCTCTGGAAACACCATATATTTT. Its protein is CAWSVDGSSGNTIYF.

A single count supports this clone. The chain is built from TRBV5-1 and TRBJ1-2; D call uncertain. CDR3 length: 13 residues. Germline V gives CDR1 SGHRS, CDR2 YFSETQ. V dropped 0 bases and J dropped 8 bases, with 11 bases sitting between them. CDR3 sequence reads: CASSLGQVEGYTF. The CDR3 bases are TGCGCCAGCAGCTTGGGGCAGGTAGAAGGCTACACCTTC. Using reference TRBV5-1 and TRBJ1-2 for the parts outside the CDR3, the full variable domain is KAGVTQTPRYLIKTRGQQVTLSCSPISGHRSVSWYQQTPGQGLQFLFEYFSETQRNKGNFPGRFSGRQFSNSRSEMNVSTLELGDSALYLCASSLGQVEGYTFGSGTRLTVV.

This chain connects TRBV6-2 or TRBV6-3 to TRBJ2-2; D is perhaps TRBD1 (5 bases). The V end lost 5 bases, the J end lost 4 bases, and 11 bases lay between the germline ends. Germline CDR1 reads MNHEY; CDR2 reads SVGEGT. The CDR3 has 14 residues. Written as DNA, the CDR3 is TGTGCCAGCAGTCAGGGTATGGTCACCGGGGAGCTGTTTTTT. It codes for CASSQGMVTGELFF.

This chain connects TRBV2 to TRBJ1-2; TRBD1 might be the D (5 bases). The CDR3 runs to 13 residues. V was shortened by 4 bases and J by 4 bases, with 10 bases between the two germline ends. Germline V lookup: CDR1 SNHLY, CDR2 FYNNEI. In DNA form, the CDR3 reads TGTGCCAGCAGTGCTAGGGGCGCCTATGGCTACACCTTC. Translation: CASSARGAYGYTF.

The J gene is TRBJ1-1, the V gene TRBV14, with a tentative D call TRBD1 (5 bases). Germline CDR1 reads SGHDN; CDR2 reads FVKESK. This CDR3 is built from 16 residues. Deletions cut 3 bases from V and 5 bases from J, with 19 bases between. The CDR3 is CASSHTAPQGLTEAFF. The DNA of the CDR3 is TGTGCCAGCAGCCACACCGCCCCCCAGGGTTTGACTGAAGCTTTCTTT.

This clone appeared once. The chain is built from TRBV15 and TRBJ1-6; the D gene is possibly TRBD1 (5 bases). Germline loops: CDR1 LNHNV, CDR2 YYDKDF (reference sequence). The CDR3 is made up of 14 amino acids. V shed 3 bases and J shed 9 bases, with 12 bases lying between them. The CDR3 reads CATSSATGGSPLHF. DNA of the CDR3: TGTGCCACCAGCAGCGCCACAGGAGGTTCACCCCTCCACTTT.

V and J are TRBV5-1 and TRBJ1-1; D not resolved. V was clipped by 4 bases and J by 5 bases, with 18 bases between them. CDR1 and CDR2 from the germline V gene are SGHRS and YFSETQ. The CDR3 has 15 amino acids. The CDR3 DNA reads as TGCGCCAGCAGCGCCGGGTACGAGTTGGCTACTGAAGCTTTCTTT. This codes for CASSAGYELATEAFF. The whole variable domain, filled in from reference TRBV5-1 and TRBJ1-1, reads KAGVTQTPRYLIKTRGQQVTLSCSPISGHRSVSWYQQTPGQGLQFLFEYFSETQRNKGNFPGRFSGRQFSNSRSEMNVSTLELGDSALYLCASSAGYELATEAFFGQGTRLTVV.

This clone has ten or more counts. V gene TRBV9 combines with J gene TRBJ2-5; the match to TRBD2 covers 7 bases. Looked up from germline, CDR1 is SGDLS and CDR2 is YYNGEE. V was pared by 0 bases and J by 3 bases, with 5 bases of the junction left unmatched. The CDR3 loop spans 15 amino acids. The CDR3 spells CASSVEGGGKETQYF. The CDR3 DNA sequence: TGTGCCAGCAGCGTAGAGGGCGGGGGAAAAGAGACCCAGTACTTC.

On this clone: Other DNA sequences in the sample encode the same CDR3. This chain connects TRBV12-3 or TRBV12-4 to TRBJ1-1; no firm D call. The length of the CDR3 is 11 residues. Deletions cut 5 bases from V and 6 bases from J, with 7 bases between. The CDR3 spells CASSLGAEAFF. The CDR3 nucleotides read TGTGCCAGCAGTCTAGGAGCTGAAGCTTTCTTT.

The chain recombines TRBV9 with TRBJ2-1; 12 bases are shared with TRBD2. J was trimmed by 7 bases and V by 3 bases; bases with no gene match: 8. Germline loops: CDR1 SGDLS, CDR2 YYNGEE. This CDR3 has 16 amino acids. The DNA of the CDR3 is TGTGCCAGCAGCGCTCTAGCGGGGGGGCCGTGGAATGAGCAGTTCTTC. Its protein is CASSALAGGPWNEQFF.